This T cell receptor beta chain is from a study of blood T cell repertoires in COVID-19. Study summary: Acute and convalescent COVID-19 specimens originated in the United States, Italy and Spain. PBMCs, B-cell-depleted T cells, or T cells provided the cDNA or gDNA that made up the material.

TCRdb's copy holds only in-frame clones and misses some; the assay was immunoSEQ multiplex PCR. Here the sample spans tens of thousands of clones, 82% being singletons. The CDR3 contains 15 residues. Per the germline V gene, CDR1 is MGHRA and CDR2 is YSYEKL. Trimming cost V 0 bases and J 4 bases, with 12 bases left between them. The rearrangement joins TRBV4-1 to TRBJ1-1; perhaps TRBD1 as D (6 bases). This sequence was found in a human donor in a cohort sampled during active COVID-19. The source material was peripheral blood. CDR3 sequence reads: CASSQDSGGITEAFF. Here the CDR3 DNA reads TGCGCCAGCAGCCAAGATAGTGGGGGCATCACTGAAGCTTTCTTT.